The 29 T cell receptor beta chains below all came from one sample that was sequenced in a study of blood T cells in healthy people across ages. The second PCR ran roughly 6 to 11 cycles with a sample-barcoded 5' primer and J-beta primers. A single record per CDR3 protein comes from TCRdb applying MiXCR to the 5' RACE reads. This table has about 800,000 distinct CDR3 sequences, about 62% appearing once. Sequencing was carried out using blood. The receptors were gathered from a man aged 25-45 years in good health.

The gene calls are TRBV7-2 and TRBJ2-3; no clear D gene. The germline gives CDR1 SGHTA, CDR2 FQGNSA. With 5 bases removed from V and 2 bases from J, the gap between germline ends came to 8 bases. This CDR3 spans 13 amino acids. In nucleotides, the CDR3 is TGTGCCAGCAGCCTCAGACTCACAGATACGCAGTATTTT. Translation gives CASSLRLTDTQYF.

This clonotype was seen a few times. V and J are TRBV6-5 and TRBJ2-5, with D hard to call. V was shortened by 0 bases and J by 7 bases, with 12 bases between the two germline ends. The CDR3 consists of 14 residues. Germline values: CDR1 MNHEY, CDR2 SVGAGI. The CDR3 DNA sequence: TGTGCCAGCAGTTACTCGATACGGACCCGGACCCAGTACTTC. This encodes CASSYSIRTRTQYF.

The chain is built from TRBV24-1 and TRBJ1-2; D uncertain. The germline CDR1 and CDR2 sequences are KGHDR and SFDVKD. The CDR3 sequence is 13 residues long. V was trimmed by 4 bases and J by 4 bases, leaving 9 bases between them. The CDR3 DNA reads as TGTGCCACCAGTGAGGAACTGGGCTATGGCTACACCTTC. Protein product: CATSEELGYGYTF.

This clonotype was observed a single time. The CDR3 coding sequence is TGTGCCAGCAGTGTTTCAGAAGTGGACACCGGGGAGCTGTTTTTT. Translation gives CASSVSEVDTGELFF. This chain connects TRBV2 to TRBJ2-2; D gene uncertain. Looked up from germline, CDR1 is SNHLY and CDR2 is FYNNEI. The V gene lost 4 bases and the J gene lost 3 bases, with 12 bases spanning the gap. The CDR3 spans 15 residues.

This clonotype was counted ten times or more. The chain combines TRBV28 with TRBJ2-7; D is perhaps TRBD1 (5 bases). Germline-derived CDR1 and CDR2 are MDHEN and SYDVKM. Between the trimmed V and J ends, which lost 1 base and 2 bases, there was a span of 15 bases. CDR3 length equals 16 residues. CDR3 nucleotides: TGTGCCAGCAGTTTATATCTCTACAGGTCACCCTACGAGCAGTACTTC. Encoded protein: CASSLYLYRSPYEQYF.

The chain recombines TRBV6-2 or TRBV6-3 with TRBJ2-1, with TRBD2 matching 7 bases. The end of the DNA aligns better with TRBJ2-7, so the J call may be wrong. Germline CDR1 MNHEY, CDR2 SVGEGT. The CDR3 length is 15 residues. This chain's CDR3 is CASSYSSGTYNEQYF. The CDR3 DNA is TGTGCCAGCAGTTACTCGAGCGGGACCTACAATGAGCAGTACTTC.

The chain employs TRBV4-2 and TRBJ2-1; no definite D call. V was clipped by 0 bases and J by 9 bases, with 12 bases between them. CDR1 and CDR2 from the germline V gene are LGHNA and YNFKEQ. CDR3 length: 14 residues. The CDR3 spells CASSQDGSLGEQFF. The CDR3 DNA is TGTGCCAGCAGCCAAGACGGGTCCTTGGGTGAGCAGTTCTTC.

Notes on this clonotype: It may be a read error: a sequence one base away is much more abundant. The rearrangement uses TRBV19 and TRBJ2-1; 8 bases line up with TRBD1. Judging by the DNA end, TRBJ2-7 fits better; the J call may be wrong. This CDR3 region has 14 residues. Per the germline V gene, CDR1 is LNHDA and CDR2 is SQIVND (reference sequence). CDR3 DNA sequence: TGTGCCAGTAGTAACCAGGGGGCTAAAAATGAGCAGTACTTC. It is translated as CASSNQGAKNEQYF.

J is TRBJ2-4 and V is TRBV6-1; tentative D call: TRBD2 (6 bases). Near its end, the DNA agrees better with TRBJ2-7, so the J call may be wrong. This CDR3 has 13 amino acids. Germline-derived CDR1 and CDR2 are MNHNS and SASEGT. The DNA for the CDR3 is TGTGCCAGCAGTGGGGTTGGACTAAACGAGCAGTACTTC. This codes for CASSGVGLNEQYF.

The V gene is TRBV27, the J gene TRBJ2-3; possible D gene TRBD2, 5 bases. V lost 4 bases and J lost 1, with 9 bases in between. Per the germline V gene, CDR1 is MNHEY and CDR2 is SMNVEV (reference sequence). The CDR3 is 14 amino acids. In DNA form, the CDR3 reads TGTGCCAGCAGTTCGGGGTTTCGCACAGATACGCAGTATTTT. Translation: CASSSGFRTDTQYF.

The chain couples TRBV7-2 to TRBJ2-3, with 8 bases matching TRBD1. This CDR3 spans 14 amino acids. Losses at the gene ends were 3 bases for V and 5 bases for J; bases not matched to a gene: 4. Germline V lookup: CDR1 SGHTA, CDR2 FQGNSA. CDR3 sequence reads: CASSFLTGGDTQYF. CDR3 in DNA: TGTGCCAGCAGCTTCCTAACAGGGGGAGATACGCAGTATTTT.

This clonotype was counted between two and nine times. This chain connects TRBV20-1 to TRBJ2-3; 7 bases line up with TRBD2. After removal of 0 bases from V and 5 bases from J, the junction contained 17 bases not matched to a gene. This CDR3 is built from 18 residues. Germline CDR1 is DFQATT and CDR2 is SNEGSKA (reference sequence). The CDR3 spells CSARDPRRELEYRDTQYF. The CDR3 DNA follows: TGCAGTGCTAGAGATCCGAGGCGGGAGTTGGAGTACCGAGATACGCAGTATTTT.

The rearrangement uses TRBV6-5 and TRBJ1-2; D possibly corresponds to TRBD1 (6 bases). Per germline, CDR1 MNHEY and CDR2 SVGAGI. Trimming stripped 6 bases from V and 3 bases from J, with 17 bases between. This CDR3 contains 15 residues. Here the CDR3 DNA reads TGTGCCAGCAGGTTCAAGGGACACCACTACTATGGCTACACCTTC. It codes for CASRFKGHHYYGYTF.

V gene TRBV2 combines with J gene TRBJ1-2, with D unresolved. V shed 9 bases and J shed 10 bases, with 18 bases lying between them. This CDR3 is 12 amino acids long. Germline V lookup: CDR1 SNHLY, CDR2 FYNNEI. Here the CDR3 reads CARNSPQRDYTF. For the CDR3, the DNA is TGTGCCAGAAACTCGCCTCAGAGGGACTACACCTTC. Drawing the rest from reference TRBV2 and TRBJ1-2, the complete variable domain is EPEVTQTPSHQVTQMGQEVILRCVPISNHLYFYWYRQILGQKVEFLVSFYNNEISEKSEIFDDQFSVERPDGSNFTLKIRSTKLEDSAMYFCARNSPQRDYTFGSGTRLTVV.

This clonotype was picked up one time. The chain carries TRBV4-2 and TRBJ2-2; perhaps TRBD2 as D (5 bases). Trimming stripped 8 bases from V and 2 bases from J, with 12 bases between. The CDR3 runs to 14 residues. CDR1 LGHNA and CDR2 YNFKEQ come from the germline V gene. The CDR3 DNA reads TGTGCCAGCCGGAATAGCGCCAACACCGGGGAGCTGTTTTTT. Encoded protein: CASRNSANTGELFF.

This clonotype was detected only once. This chain joins TRBV29-1 and TRBJ2-1, with TRBD1 identical over 7 bases. V shed 4 bases and J 10 bases; nucleotides not matched to a gene: 13. This CDR3 contains 14 residues. Germline CDR1 and CDR2: SQVTM and ANQGSEA. CDR3 protein: CSVAPGTATGEQFF. Here the CDR3 DNA reads TGCAGCGTTGCCCCCGGGACAGCCACCGGGGAGCAGTTCTTC.

The chain uses TRBV9 and TRBJ2-3; D not resolved. The CDR3 is 14 residues long. V was clipped by 0 bases and J by 4 bases, with 9 bases between them. Germline V gene lookup returns CDR1 SGDLS and CDR2 YYNGEE. The CDR3 DNA reads as TGTGCCAGCAGCGTAGTTGTTAGCCCAGATACGCAGTATTTT. It encodes CASSVVVSPDTQYF.

In this sample, this clonotype turned up a few times. The V gene is TRBV29-1, the J gene TRBJ2-3; TRBD2 matches at 7 bases. This CDR3 comprises 14 residues. J was trimmed by 0 bases and V by 6 bases; bases with no gene match: 6. Germline loops: CDR1 SQVTM, CDR2 ANQGSEA. The CDR3 sequence is CSVGGRGSTDTQYF. In nucleotides, the CDR3 is TGCAGCGTCGGCGGGAGAGGGAGCACAGATACGCAGTATTTT.

CDR3 bases: TGTGCCAGCAGGGAAACTTCCGAGACCCAGTACTTC. This encodes CASRETSETQYF. The chain links TRBV12-3 or TRBV12-4 to TRBJ2-7; no definite D call. The J call could be wrong; TRBJ2-5 is a better fit for the DNA end. CDR3 size: 12 residues.

The chain couples TRBV3-1 to TRBJ1-6; D unresolved. V was pared by 2 bases and J by 9 bases, with 11 bases between. Germline-derived CDR1 and CDR2 are LGHDT and YNNKEL (reference sequence). This CDR3 contains 14 residues. CDR3 in DNA: TGTGCCAGCAGCCAAACCCAAGAGGGTTCACCCCTCCACTTT. Its protein product is CASSQTQEGSPLHF.

The chain employs TRBV5-1 and TRBJ2-7, with 7 nucleotides matching TRBD1. Losses at the gene ends were 2 bases for V and 3 bases for J; bases not matched to a gene: 2. The CDR3 is 13 amino acids. Germline CDR1 and CDR2: SGHRS and YFSETQ. CDR3 bases: TGCGCCAGCAGCTTTGCAGGGGGCTACGAGCAGTACTTC. Its translation is CASSFAGGYEQYF.

This chain uses TRBV2 with TRBJ1-6, with D tentatively TRBD1 (6 bases). The V end was cut by 7 bases, the J end by 8 bases, with 12 bases between. Germline V gives CDR1 SNHLY, CDR2 FYNNEI. CDR3 size: 13 residues. The CDR3: CASTVQGYSPLHF. The CDR3 DNA is TGTGCCAGCACGGTACAGGGATATTCACCCCTCCACTTT.

This clonotype appeared a few times. The genes are TRBV29-1 and TRBJ2-3, with 11 bases matching TRBD2. V lost 7 bases, J lost 12 bases, and 15 bases stayed unmatched. Looked up from germline, CDR1 is SQVTM and CDR2 is ANQGSEA. The CDR3 extends over 14 amino acids. CDR3 in amino acids: CSATTTSGSPLQYF. The CDR3 DNA reads TGCAGCGCCACGACCACTAGCGGGAGTCCCCTTCAGTATTTT.

This clonotype was observed a handful of times. The chain is built from TRBV7-2 and TRBJ2-5; D is perhaps TRBD2 (6 bases). The germline gives CDR1 SGHTA, CDR2 FQGNSA. The CDR3 has 14 amino acids. V shed 4 bases and J shed 3 bases, with 12 bases lying between them. The CDR3 DNA is TGTGCCAGCAGCTCGAGCGGGTCTAAAGAGACCCAGTACTTC. Its protein product is CASSSSGSKETQYF.

This clonotype appeared a few times. The V call is TRBV7-2, the J call TRBJ2-5; D is uncertain. The CDR3 runs 14 residues. V lost 1 base and J 5 bases, leaving 11 bases between the germline ends. The germline gives CDR1 SGHTA, CDR2 FQGNSA. The CDR3 region has the DNA TGTGCCAGCAGCTTAGATGGTAGTTTGGAGACCCAGTACTTC. Its translation: CASSLDGSLETQYF.

This clonotype was counted only a few times. This chain joins TRBV6-6 and TRBJ1-2; tentative D call: TRBD1 (6 bases). Germline V CDR1 and CDR2: MNHNY, SVGAGI (reference sequence). The CDR3 extends over 12 amino acids. Trimming left V 2 bases short and J 10 bases short, with 11 bases between. The CDR3 here is CASSYETGYYTF. For the CDR3, the DNA is TGTGCCAGCAGTTACGAAACAGGGTACTACACCTTC.

The chain carries TRBV4-2 and TRBJ2-7; D may be TRBD1 (5 bases). The CDR3 length is 14 residues. CDR1 is LGHNA, CDR2 YNFKEQ, per germline. The V end lost 0 bases, the J end lost 3 bases, and 9 bases lay between the germline ends. CDR3: CASSQDPQGYEQYF. CDR3 sequence (DNA): TGTGCCAGCAGCCAAGACCCGCAGGGCTACGAGCAGTACTTC.

This chain uses TRBV7-2 with TRBJ2-7, with 10 nucleotides matching TRBD2. The CDR3 length is 16 residues. CDR1 and CDR2 from the germline V gene are SGHTA and FQGNSA. V trimming: 5 bases; J trimming: 7 bases; junction bases outside the gene matches: 14. As DNA, the CDR3 is TGTGCCAGCAGCCCTGCTAGCGGGAGTGAAGGCAATGAGCAGTACTTC. Its protein product is CASSPASGSEGNEQYF.

This sequence joins TRBV4-2 and TRBJ1-2; 8 positions match TRBD1. CDR3 length: 15 amino acids. The germline CDR1 and CDR2 sequences are LGHNA and YNFKEQ. Germline trimming cut 4 bases from V and 7 bases from J; bases unmatched to any gene: 11. The CDR3 DNA is TGTGCCAGCAGCCTAGGGACAGGTCCCACTGTTGGCTACACCTTC. Translation gives CASSLGTGPTVGYTF.